The 13 T cell receptor beta chains below were found in one sample sequenced in a study of T cell responses to AZD1222 COVID-19 vaccine. The protocol was immunoSEQ multiplex PCR, while the TCRdb copy is restricted to in-frame clones and leaves out a portion. This sample has more than 110,000 clones, with approximately 85% found just once. Sequenced here: peripheral blood, sampled on day 0 of AZD1222 vaccination. These receptors were taken from an adult in good health.

This chain links TRBV6-5 with TRBJ1-1, with D maybe TRBD1 (5 bases). Germline loops: CDR1 MNHEY, CDR2 SVGAGI. With 7 bases removed from V and 4 bases from J, the gap between germline ends came to 13 bases. The CDR3 consists of 13 residues. CDR3 amino acids: CASTGPGVTEAFF. CDR3 in DNA: TGTGCCAGCACAGGGCCCGGTGTCACTGAAGCTTTCTTT.

V gene TRBV18 combines with J gene TRBJ1-5, with D tentatively TRBD1 (5 bases). The V gene lost 2 bases and the J gene lost 4 bases, with 12 bases spanning the gap. The CDR3 is 15 residues long. Germline CDR1 reads KGHSH; CDR2 reads LQKENI. This CDR3 reads CASSPISKGNQPQHF. DNA for the CDR3: TGTGCCAGCTCACCAATCTCGAAGGGGAATCAGCCCCAGCATTTT.

This chain connects TRBV7-2 to TRBJ1-1; D is perhaps TRBD1 (5 bases). From germline, CDR1 is SGHTA and CDR2 FQGNSA. The CDR3 is 15 residues long. Trimming removed 5 bases from V and 4 bases from J, with 17 bases in between. The DNA of the CDR3 is TGTGCCAGCAGCAGGGTATATGGGGGGATCACTGAAGCTTTCTTT. Its translation: CASSRVYGGITEAFF. Variable domain in full (rest from reference TRBV7-2 and TRBJ1-1): GAGVSQSPSNKVTEKGKDVELRCDPISGHTALYWYRQSLGQGLEFLIYFQGNSAPDKSGLPSDRFSAERTGGSVSTLTIQRTQQEDSAVYLCASSRVYGGITEAFFGQGTRLTVV.

The rearrangement links TRBV7-9 to TRBJ1-2; 9 bases map to TRBD1. Trimming cost V 1 base and J 8 bases; bases outside gene matches: 8. CDR3 size: 15 residues. Germline V gene lookup returns CDR1 SEHNR and CDR2 FQNEAQ (reference sequence). In DNA form, the CDR3 reads TGTGCCAGCAGCTTAGGGGGACAGGGATTTGGAGGCTACACCTTC. It codes for CASSLGGQGFGGYTF.

This sequence joins TRBV5-1 and TRBJ2-3, with D possibly being TRBD1 (7 bases). V lost 0 bases, J lost 0 bases, and 14 bases lay in between. Germline CDR1 and CDR2: SGHRS and YFSETQ. This CDR3 contains 17 residues. For the CDR3, the DNA is TGCGCCAGCAGCTTGGCTCCAGGGGGGCCGAGCACAGATACGCAGTATTTT. Protein: CASSLAPGGPSTDTQYF.

The chain carries TRBV2 and TRBJ2-3; no definite D call. Per the germline V gene, CDR1 is SNHLY and CDR2 is FYNNEI. The CDR3 length is 11 residues. Trimming cost V 5 bases and J 2 bases, with 2 bases left between them. The CDR3 DNA sequence: TGTGCCAGCAGTTACACAGATACGCAGTATTTT. Translation gives CASSYTDTQYF.

The V gene is TRBV28, the J gene TRBJ2-7; D is possibly TRBD2 (5 bases). CDR1 and CDR2 (germline): MDHEN, SYDVKM. This CDR3 region has 16 residues. Trimming took off 7 bases at V and 2 bases at J, with 21 bases between the two ends. The CDR3 DNA follows: TGTGCCAGCAATCTTCAGAGCCAAGCGGTAACCTACGAGCAGTACTTC. This translates into CASNLQSQAVTYEQYF.

This chain connects TRBV11-2 to TRBJ1-5; D remains unclear. The germline CDR1 and CDR2 sequences are SGHAT and FQNNGV. V was clipped by 2 bases and J by 0 bases, with 5 bases between them. This CDR3 has 14 residues. The CDR3 nucleotides are TGTGCCAGCAGCTTACAGGATAGCAATCAGCCCCAGCATTTT. It translates to CASSLQDSNQPQHF.

Note on this clone: Other DNA variants within this sample encode the same CDR3. The genes are TRBV15 and TRBJ2-7, with D possibly TRBD2 on 7 matching bases. The CDR3 extends over 15 amino acids. Germline V gene data show CDR1 as LNHNV and CDR2 as YYDKDF (reference sequence). The V and J ends lost 5 bases and 4 bases respectively, with 18 bases between them. Here the CDR3 reads CATSGGGGGRYEQYF. DNA of the CDR3: TGTGCCACCAGCGGGGGGGGCGGGGGTCGATACGAGCAGTACTTC.

This clone occurred once. The rearrangement links TRBV7-9 to TRBJ1-6; 8 nucleotides agree with TRBD1. V gave up 7 bases and J gave up 10 bases; unmatched junction bases: 9. This CDR3 comprises 14 residues. Germline assignment: CDR1 SEHNR and CDR2 FQNEAQ (reference sequence). CDR3: CASKGTGLWSPLHF. Here the CDR3 DNA reads TGTGCCAGCAAGGGGACAGGTCTTTGGTCACCCCTCCACTTT.

The chain joins TRBV7-2 to TRBJ1-5; TRBD1 matches 7 bases. V was pared by 5 bases and J by 5 bases, with 9 bases of the junction left unmatched. This CDR3 is 15 amino acids long. Germline CDR1 reads SGHTA; CDR2 reads FQGNSA. The CDR3 DNA is TGTGCCAGCAGCCCTAGACGGACAGGAGATCAGCCCCAGCATTTT. It codes for CASSPRRTGDQPQHF.

The chain combines TRBV19 with TRBJ1-2, with no clear D. Looked up from germline, CDR1 is LNHDA and CDR2 is SQIVND (reference sequence). With 4 bases removed from V and 4 bases from J, the gap between germline ends came to 10 bases. The CDR3 length is 13 residues. CDR3 bases: TGTGCCAGTAGTAGTCAAGTGTCCTATGGCTACACCTTC. Its translation: CASSSQVSYGYTF.

The chain has TRBV15 and TRBJ2-5; possibly TRBD1 or TRBD2 for D (6 bases each). There are 17 residues in the CDR3. Germline V gene data show CDR1 as LNHNV and CDR2 as YYDKDF (reference sequence). V gave up 3 bases and J gave up 2 bases, with 19 bases separating them. CDR3 in DNA: TGTGCCACCAGCAGGGGGGCCCCAGCGCGGGAACAAGAGACCCAGTACTTC. This gives the protein CATSRGAPAREQETQYF.